Listed below are T cell receptor beta chains from one sample, sequenced in a study of T-cell memory formation after mild COVID-19. TCRdb re-called the 5' RACE reads through MiXCR, storing one row per CDR3 protein. This table has roughly 620,000 distinct CDR3 sequences, over 15% appearing once. Sequencing was performed on PBMCs or a T cell subset sorted from them (not recorded which). The receptors were gathered from an adult woman who had mild COVID-19 (a few samples of this study predate the infection). Cell type and time point are not known. The CDR3 runs from the conserved cysteine through the conserved F or W. The D gene is left open where the match is weak. Where a row states a size, it is once, few, many or the class of an expanded clone; other rows omit it.

clone_size j_call d_call v_call cdr3_aa cdr3_nt
. TRBJ2-7 TRBD2 TRBV27 CASGSGTIYEQYF TGTGCCAGCGGTTCCGGGACTATATACGAGCAGTACTTC
. TRBJ1-1 . TRBV7-6 CASSLTWGATEAFF TGTGCCAGCAGCTTAACTTGGGGTGCCACTGAAGCTTTCTTT
many TRBJ2-5 . TRBV18 CASSPLQETQYF TGTGCCAGCTCACCACTCCAAGAGACCCAGTACTTC
. TRBJ1-5 . TRBV5-1 CASSAGWGGNQPQHF TGCGCCAGCAGCGCGGGATGGGGTGGCAATCAGCCCCAGCATTTT
. TRBJ2-1 TRBD2 TRBV5-4 CASSPTSTYNEQFF TGTGCCAGCAGCCCGACTAGCACCTACAATGAGCAGTTCTTC
many TRBJ1-2 . TRBV5-8 CASSLERNYGYTF TGTGCCAGCAGCTTGGAAAGGAACTATGGCTACACCTTC
many TRBJ2-3 TRBD1 TRBV2 CASVGTASTDTQYF TGTGCCAGCGTAGGGACAGCCAGCACAGATACGCAGTATTTT
few TRBJ1-1 . TRBV5-1 CASSLAGTTEAFF TGTGCCAGCAGCTTGGCGGGGACAACTGAAGCTTTCTTT
few TRBJ2-3 . TRBV6-5 CASSYSAGFVDTQYF TGTGCCAGCAGTTACTCTGCCGGGTTTGTGGATACGCAGTATTTT
. TRBJ2-7 TRBD1 TRBV2 CASSNRGPYEQYF TGTGCCAGCAGTAACAGGGGGCCTTACGAGCAGTACTTC
few TRBJ1-6 . TRBV20-1 CSASRGQGNSPLHF TGCAGTGCTAGTCGAGGGCAGGGTAATTCACCCCTCCACTTT
. TRBJ2-1 TRBD1 TRBV24-1 CATSDLYRGSEQFF TGTGCCACCAGTGATTTGTACAGGGGGAGTGAGCAGTTCTTC
. TRBJ1-2 . TRBV11-2 CASSFSGLNYGYTF TGTGCCAGCAGCTTTTCAGGTCTTAACTATGGCTACACCTTC
. TRBJ2-3 TRBD2 TRBV19 CASSILGPSGYTDTQYF TGTGCCAGTAGTATCCTAGGGCCTAGCGGTTACACAGATACGCAGTATTTT
. TRBJ2-1 . TRBV4-3 CASSQDRGEYNEQFF TGCGCCAGCAGCCAAGATCGAGGGGAGTACAATGAGCAGTTCTTC
. TRBJ2-7 TRBD2 TRBV20-1 CSARKRLAGGRSYEQYF TGCAGTGCTAGAAAGCGCCTAGCGGGGGGACGTTCCTACGAGCAGTACTTC
few TRBJ2-6 TRBD1 TRBV7-2 CASSTPGQGAGGANVLTF TGTGCCAGCAGCACTCCGGGACAGGGGGCTGGTGGGGCCAACGTCCTGACTTTC
. TRBJ2-5 TRBD2 TRBV2 CASSAYPSGNQETLYF TGTGCCAGCAGTGCTTACCCCAGCGGGAATCAGGAGACCCTGTACTTC
. TRBJ1-1 . TRBV3-1 CASSQDLGWSASVGTEAFF TGTGCCAGCAGCCAAGATTTGGGATGGTCGGCCTCCGTAGGGACTGAAGCTTTCTTT
many TRBJ2-7 . TRBV5-1 CASSLLFSAGKIYEQYF TGCGCCAGCAGCTTGCTTTTCTCGGCAGGGAAGATCTACGAGCAGTACTTC
few TRBJ2-1 . TRBV12-3/TRBV12-4 CASSFRPGPPHEQFF TGTGCCAGCAGTTTCCGTCCGGGGCCACCACATGAGCAGTTCTTC
many TRBJ2-1 TRBD2 TRBV4-3 CASSQDTAGGMNF TGCGCCAGCAGCCAAGATACCGCGGGAGGGATGAACTTC
. TRBJ2-5 . TRBV7-9 CASSSTAVQGETQYF TGTGCCAGCAGCTCAACGGCGGTACAGGGTGAGACCCAGTACTTC
. TRBJ2-1 . TRBV12-3/TRBV12-4 CASSLGGGSSSYNEQFF TGTGCCAGCAGTTTAGGAGGGGGTTCCAGCTCCTACAATGAGCAGTTCTTC
. TRBJ2-6 . TRBV30 CAWRAISGANVLTF TGTGCCTGGAGGGCAATCTCTGGGGCCAACGTCCTGACTTTC
few TRBJ1-5 . TRBV12-3/TRBV12-4 CASSPTLKPQHF TGTGCCAGCAGTCCCACCTTGAAGCCCCAGCATTTT
. TRBJ2-3 . TRBV2 CASSRQLTDTQYF TGTGCCAGCAGCCGACAGCTCACAGATACGCAGTATTTT
. TRBJ2-1 . TRBV4-3 CASSPTGVSGPLYNEQFF TGCGCCAGCAGCCCAACCGGCGTATCGGGACCTCTCTACAATGAGCAGTTCTTC
few TRBJ2-1 TRBD2 TRBV5-5 CASSFLGLAGLRNEQFF TGTGCCAGCAGCTTCTTGGGACTAGCGGGGCTGCGGAATGAGCAGTTCTTC
. TRBJ2-3 TRBD2 TRBV12-3/TRBV12-4 CASSRKGLEQYF TGTGCCAGCAGCCGGAAGGGACTAGAGCAGTATTTT
. TRBJ2-3 TRBD2 TRBV20-1 CSAIAGVPTDTQYF TGCAGTGCAATAGCGGGGGTCCCCACAGATACGCAGTATTTT